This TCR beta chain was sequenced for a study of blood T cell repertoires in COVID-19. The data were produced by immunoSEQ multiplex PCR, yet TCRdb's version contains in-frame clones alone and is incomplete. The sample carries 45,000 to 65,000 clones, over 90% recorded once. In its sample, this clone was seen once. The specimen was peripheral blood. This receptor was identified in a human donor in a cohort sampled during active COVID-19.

CDR3 amino acids: CASSVVGIGTDTQYF. The CDR3, as DNA: TGTGCCAGCAGCGTAGTCGGTATAGGCACAGATACGCAGTATTTT. The V gene is TRBV9, the J gene TRBJ2-3; no clear D. CDR1 is SGDLS and CDR2 is YYNGEE in the germline V gene. Deletions cut 0 bases from V and 1 base from J, with 9 bases between. CDR3 length: 15 residues.